Below are 10 T cell receptor beta chains sequenced from a single sample in a study of CD8 T cells in ankylosing spondylitis. TCRdb re-analysed the 5' RACE reads in MiXCR, keeping a single row per CDR3 protein. The sample lists about 270,000 distinct CDR3 sequences, under 35% seen once, with around 4.2% in the top ten. The sample taken for sequencing was blood, either unsorted or a sorted T cell fraction (not recorded which). These receptors were collected from a male donor with ankylosing spondylitis or in good health (not recorded which).

The CDR3 DNA follows: TGTGCCAGCACTCGAAGAGGAGAAGTCTACGAGCAGTACTTC. This codes for CASTRRGEVYEQYF. The chain has TRBV28 and TRBJ2-7; D remains unclear. In germline, CDR1 is MDHEN, CDR2 SYDVKM. The V end lost 7 bases, the J end lost 3 bases, and 16 bases lay between the germline ends. CDR3 size: 14 residues.

This rearrangement joins TRBV28 to TRBJ2-2; D might be TRBD2 (6 bases). The V end was cut by 4 bases, the J end by 3 bases, with 12 bases between. Per the germline V gene, CDR1 is MDHEN and CDR2 is SYDVKM. This CDR3 comprises 15 residues. In nucleotides, the CDR3 is TGTGCCAGCAGTTCCGGCAGGGAGGACACCGGGGAGCTGTTTTTT. Protein: CASSSGREDTGELFF. Full variable domain (rest looked up from reference TRBV28 and TRBJ2-2): DVKVTQSSRYLVKRTGEKVFLECVQDMDHENMFWYRQDPGLGLRLIYFSYDVKMKEKGDIPEGYSVSREKKERFSLILESASTNQTSMYLCASSSGREDTGELFFGEGSRLTVL.

The CDR3 nucleotides read TGTGCCAGCAGCTTAGCAGTTTATAGCAATCAGCCCCAGCATTTT. Its translation: CASSLAVYSNQPQHF. This chain joins TRBV7-2 and TRBJ1-5, with unresolved D. In germline, CDR1 is SGHTA, CDR2 FQGNSA. There are 15 residues in the CDR3. The V gene lost 0 bases and the J gene lost 0 bases, with 6 bases spanning the gap.

This clonotype was counted only a few times. V gene TRBV5-5 combines with J gene TRBJ1-5; tentatively, D is TRBD1 (5 bases). CDR1 and CDR2 (germline): SGHKS, YYEKEE (reference sequence). Trimming cost V 1 base and J 0 bases, with 8 bases left between them. The length of the CDR3 is 15 residues. The CDR3 sequence is CASSLWGDSNQPQHF. CDR3 nucleotides: TGTGCCAGCAGCTTGTGGGGGGATAGCAATCAGCCCCAGCATTTT.

The rearrangement links TRBV12-3 or TRBV12-4 to TRBJ2-7; 12 bases line up with TRBD1. The V and J ends lost 7 bases and 2 bases, in that order; junction bases with no gene match: 6. The CDR3 runs to 15 residues. CDR3 protein: CASTLGDRGPYEQYF. The CDR3, as DNA: TGTGCCAGCACCTTGGGGGACAGGGGGCCCTACGAGCAGTACTTC.

This chain connects TRBV5-5 to TRBJ2-7; tentative D call: TRBD2 (6 bases). Germline CDR1 and CDR2: SGHKS and YYEKEE (reference sequence). The germline V and J ends were trimmed by 7 bases and 0 bases, with 11 bases remaining between them. The CDR3 runs to 13 residues. The CDR3 loop reads CASGRGYSYEQYF. The CDR3 region has the DNA TGTGCCAGCGGGCGGGGCTACTCCTACGAGCAGTACTTC.

This chain connects TRBV29-1 to TRBJ2-2; TRBD2 matches at 9 bases. From germline, CDR1 is SQVTM and CDR2 ANQGSEA. V lost 3 bases, J lost 5 bases, and 7 bases stayed unmatched. The CDR3 runs 15 residues. The CDR3 region has the DNA TGCAGCGTTGAGCGGGGGGGTATCGGGACCGGGGAGCTGTTTTTT. Translation gives CSVERGGIGTGELFF.

The chain recombines TRBV24-1 with TRBJ2-3, with D perhaps matching TRBD2 (5 bases). The CDR3 is 16 residues long. Trimming removed 1 base from V and 0 bases from J, with 10 bases in between. CDR1 is KGHDR and CDR2 is SFDVKD in the germline V gene. For the CDR3, the DNA is TGTGCCACCAGTGATTTAGGGAGCCAGAGCACAGATACGCAGTATTTT. Protein: CATSDLGSQSTDTQYF.

This chain links TRBV28 with TRBJ2-7, with TRBD1 matching 8 bases. V shed 6 bases, J shed 0 bases, and the junction held 7 bases outside the gene matches. Germline V lookup: CDR1 MDHEN, CDR2 SYDVKM. This CDR3 is 15 amino acids long. CDR3 coding DNA: TGTGCCAGCAGACCAGACAGGGGAAGCTCCTACGAGCAGTACTTC. This codes for CASRPDRGSSYEQYF.

This clonotype was seen only once. The rearrangement links TRBV20-1 to TRBJ2-3, with 9 bases identical to TRBD1. Trimming cost V 5 bases and J 7 bases; bases outside gene matches: 13. The CDR3 has 15 residues. CDR1 and CDR2 (germline): DFQATT, SNEGSKA (reference sequence). DNA of the CDR3: TGCAGTGCTCCCAAGAGGGGACAGGGCAGGAATACGCAGTATTTT. Its translation is CSAPKRGQGRNTQYF.